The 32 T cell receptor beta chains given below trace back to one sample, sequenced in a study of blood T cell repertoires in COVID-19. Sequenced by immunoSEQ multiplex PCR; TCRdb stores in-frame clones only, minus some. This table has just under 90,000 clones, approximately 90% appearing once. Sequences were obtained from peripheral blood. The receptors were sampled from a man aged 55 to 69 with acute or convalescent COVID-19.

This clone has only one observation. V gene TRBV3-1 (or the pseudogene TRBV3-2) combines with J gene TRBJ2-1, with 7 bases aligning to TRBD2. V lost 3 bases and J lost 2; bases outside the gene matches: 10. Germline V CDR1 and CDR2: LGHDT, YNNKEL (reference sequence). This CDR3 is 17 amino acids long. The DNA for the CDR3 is TGTGCCAGCAGCCAGGCCCGAAGCGGGAACCCCTACAATGAGCAGTTCTTC. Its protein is CASSQARSGNPYNEQFF.

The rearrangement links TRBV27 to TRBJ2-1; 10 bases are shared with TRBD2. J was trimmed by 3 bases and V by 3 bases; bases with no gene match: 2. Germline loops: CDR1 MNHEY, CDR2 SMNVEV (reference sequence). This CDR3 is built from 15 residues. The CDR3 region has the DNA TGTGCCAGCAGTTTGACTAGCGGGTACTACAATGAGCAGTTCTTC. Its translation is CASSLTSGYYNEQFF.

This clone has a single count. CDR3 sequence: CASSVGLAGESSYNEQFF. The DNA of the CDR3 is TGTGCCAGCAGCGTAGGACTAGCGGGGGAGTCCTCCTACAATGAGCAGTTCTTC. The gene calls are TRBV9 and TRBJ2-1; 12 positions match TRBD2. This CDR3 has 18 amino acids. V shed 0 bases, J shed 0 bases, and the junction held 4 bases outside the gene matches. Per the germline V gene, CDR1 is SGDLS and CDR2 is YYNGEE.

The CDR3 spells CASSADSYGYTF. DNA for the CDR3: TGTGCCAGCAGCGCGGACAGCTATGGCTACACCTTC. This chain connects TRBV5-6 to TRBJ1-2; a possible D gene is TRBD1 (6 bases). CDR1 and CDR2 from the germline V gene are SGHDT and YYEEEE. This CDR3 region has 12 residues. V gave up 4 bases and J gave up 4 bases, with 8 bases separating them. The whole variable domain, filled in from reference TRBV5-6 and TRBJ1-2, reads DAGVTQSPTHLIKTRGQQVTLRCSPKSGHDTVSWYQQALGQGPQFIFQYYEEEERQRGNFPDRFSGHQFPNYSSELNVNALLLGDSALYLCASSADSYGYTFGSGTRLTVV.

The CDR3 sequence: CASSVYDRGPNYGYTF. The CDR3 coding sequence is TGCGCCAGCAGTGTCTACGACAGGGGGCCTAACTATGGCTACACCTTC. The V and J genes are TRBV10-2 and TRBJ1-2, with 10 bases aligning to TRBD1. The V gene's germline CDR1 is WSHSY and CDR2 SAAADI. V lost 4 bases, J lost 0 bases, and 5 bases stayed unmatched. This CDR3 comprises 16 residues.

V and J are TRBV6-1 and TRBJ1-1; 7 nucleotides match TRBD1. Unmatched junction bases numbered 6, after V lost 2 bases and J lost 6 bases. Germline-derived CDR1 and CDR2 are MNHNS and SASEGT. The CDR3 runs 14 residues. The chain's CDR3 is CASSERVQGAEAFF. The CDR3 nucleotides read TGTGCCAGCAGTGAAAGGGTCCAGGGGGCTGAAGCTTTCTTT.

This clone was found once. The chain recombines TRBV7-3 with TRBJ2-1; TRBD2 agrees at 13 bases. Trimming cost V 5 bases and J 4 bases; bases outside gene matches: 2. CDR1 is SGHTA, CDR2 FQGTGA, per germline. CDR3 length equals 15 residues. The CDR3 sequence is CASSQTSGGYNEQFF. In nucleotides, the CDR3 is TGTGCCAGCAGCCAGACTAGCGGGGGGTACAATGAGCAGTTCTTC.

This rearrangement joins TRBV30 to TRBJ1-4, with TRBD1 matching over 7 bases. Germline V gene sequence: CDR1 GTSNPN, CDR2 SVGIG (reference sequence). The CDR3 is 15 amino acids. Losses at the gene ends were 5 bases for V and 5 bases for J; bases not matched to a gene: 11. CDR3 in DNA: TGTGCCTGGTCCTACCCGGGACAGAGAAATGAAAAACTGTTTTTT. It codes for CAWSYPGQRNEKLFF.

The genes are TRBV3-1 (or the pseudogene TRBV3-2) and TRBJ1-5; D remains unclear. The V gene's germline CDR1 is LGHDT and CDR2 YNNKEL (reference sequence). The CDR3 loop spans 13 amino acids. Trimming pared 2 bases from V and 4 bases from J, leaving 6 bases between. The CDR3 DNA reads TGTGCCAGCAGCCAATCCCTTAATCAGCCCCAGCATTTT. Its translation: CASSQSLNQPQHF.

In DNA, the CDR3 is TGTGCCAGCAGTTTACTAGCGGGGGGGTCAGATACGCAGTATTTT. Its translation: CASSLLAGGSDTQYF. The genes are TRBV6-5 and TRBJ2-3, with TRBD2 matching 13 bases. CDR1 is MNHEY, CDR2 SVGAGI, per germline. The CDR3 sequence is 15 residues long. Trimming took 4 bases from V and 4 from J; bases not matched to a gene: 2.

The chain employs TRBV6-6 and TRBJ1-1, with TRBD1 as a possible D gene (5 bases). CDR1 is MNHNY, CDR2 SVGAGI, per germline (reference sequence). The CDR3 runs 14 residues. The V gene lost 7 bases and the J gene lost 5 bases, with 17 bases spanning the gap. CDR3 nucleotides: TGTGCCAGCAAGACAGCCAACCTGGGGACTGAAGCTTTCTTT. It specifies CASKTANLGTEAFF.

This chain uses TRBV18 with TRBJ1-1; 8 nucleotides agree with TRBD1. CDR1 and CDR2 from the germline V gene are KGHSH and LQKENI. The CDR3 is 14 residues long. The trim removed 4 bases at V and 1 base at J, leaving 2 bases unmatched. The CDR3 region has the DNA TGTGCCAGCTCACTCGGACAGGGGAACACTGAAGCTTTCTTT. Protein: CASSLGQGNTEAFF.

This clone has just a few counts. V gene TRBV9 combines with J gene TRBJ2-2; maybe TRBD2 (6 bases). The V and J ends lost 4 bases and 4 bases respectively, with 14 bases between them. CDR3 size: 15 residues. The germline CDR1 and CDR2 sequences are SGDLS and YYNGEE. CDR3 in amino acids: CASSPRLVSTGELFF. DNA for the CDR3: TGTGCCAGCAGCCCGCGACTAGTATCCACCGGGGAGCTGTTTTTT.

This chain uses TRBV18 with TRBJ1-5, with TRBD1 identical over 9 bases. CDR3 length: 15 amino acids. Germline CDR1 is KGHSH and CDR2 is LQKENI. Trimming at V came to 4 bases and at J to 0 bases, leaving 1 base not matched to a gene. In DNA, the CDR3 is TGTGCCAGCTCACGGGACAGGGATAGCAATCAGCCCCAGCATTTT. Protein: CASSRDRDSNQPQHF.

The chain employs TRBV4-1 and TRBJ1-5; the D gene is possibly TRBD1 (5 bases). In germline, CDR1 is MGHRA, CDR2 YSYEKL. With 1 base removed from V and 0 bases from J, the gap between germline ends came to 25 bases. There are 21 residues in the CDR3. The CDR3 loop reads CASSQVETGAAKVYSNQPQHF. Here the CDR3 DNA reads TGCGCCAGCAGCCAAGTGGAAACAGGTGCGGCGAAGGTATATAGCAATCAGCCCCAGCATTTT.

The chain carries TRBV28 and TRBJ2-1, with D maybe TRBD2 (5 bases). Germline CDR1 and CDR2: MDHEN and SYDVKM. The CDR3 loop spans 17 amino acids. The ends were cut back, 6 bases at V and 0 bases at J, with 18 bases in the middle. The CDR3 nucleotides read TGTGCCAGCAGATCCTCCAGGACTGCGAGCTCCTACAATGAGCAGTTCTTC. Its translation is CASRSSRTASSYNEQFF.

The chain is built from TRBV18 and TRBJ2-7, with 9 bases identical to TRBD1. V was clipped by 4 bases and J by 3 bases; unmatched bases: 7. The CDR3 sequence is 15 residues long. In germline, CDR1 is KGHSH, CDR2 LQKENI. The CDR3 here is CASSRTGTGSYEQYF. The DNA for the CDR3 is TGTGCCAGCTCACGGACCGGGACAGGGAGCTACGAGCAGTACTTC.

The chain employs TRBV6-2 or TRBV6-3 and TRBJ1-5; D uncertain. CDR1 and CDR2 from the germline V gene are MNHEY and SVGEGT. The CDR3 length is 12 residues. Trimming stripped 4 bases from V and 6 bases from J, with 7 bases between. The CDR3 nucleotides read TGTGCCAGCAGTTTTGGGAGTCAGCCCCAGCATTTT. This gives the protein CASSFGSQPQHF.

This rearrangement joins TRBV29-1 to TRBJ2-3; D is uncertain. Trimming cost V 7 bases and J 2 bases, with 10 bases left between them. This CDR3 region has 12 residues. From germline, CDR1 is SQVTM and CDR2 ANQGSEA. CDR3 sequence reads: CSGGEPTDTQYF. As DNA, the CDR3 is TGCAGCGGCGGTGAACCCACAGATACGCAGTATTTT.

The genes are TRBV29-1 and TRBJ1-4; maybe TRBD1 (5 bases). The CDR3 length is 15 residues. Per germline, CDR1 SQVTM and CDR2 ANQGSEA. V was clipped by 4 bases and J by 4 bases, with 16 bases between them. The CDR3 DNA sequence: TGCAGCGTTGGGCAGCAGGGATTTCGTAATGAAAAACTGTTTTTT. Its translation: CSVGQQGFRNEKLFF.

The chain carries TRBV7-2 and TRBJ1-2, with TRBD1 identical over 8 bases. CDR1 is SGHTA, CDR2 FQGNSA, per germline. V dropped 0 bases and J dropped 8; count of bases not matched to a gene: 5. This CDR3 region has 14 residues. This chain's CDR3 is CASSLADRGGGYTF. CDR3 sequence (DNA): TGTGCCAGCAGCTTAGCCGACAGGGGAGGAGGCTACACCTTC.

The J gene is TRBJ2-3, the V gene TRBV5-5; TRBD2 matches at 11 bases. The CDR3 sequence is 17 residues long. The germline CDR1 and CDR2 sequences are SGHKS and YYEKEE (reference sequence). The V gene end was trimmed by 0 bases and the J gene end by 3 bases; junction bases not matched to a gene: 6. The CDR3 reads CASSLAGLAGGTDTQYF. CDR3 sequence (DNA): TGTGCCAGCAGCTTGGCAGGGCTAGCGGGAGGTACAGATACGCAGTATTTT. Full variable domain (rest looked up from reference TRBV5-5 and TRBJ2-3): DAGVTQSPTHLIKTRGQQVTLRCSPISGHKSVSWYQQVLGQGPQFIFQYYEKEERGRGNFPDRFSARQFPNYSSELNVNALLLGDSALYLCASSLAGLAGGTDTQYFGPGTRLTVL.

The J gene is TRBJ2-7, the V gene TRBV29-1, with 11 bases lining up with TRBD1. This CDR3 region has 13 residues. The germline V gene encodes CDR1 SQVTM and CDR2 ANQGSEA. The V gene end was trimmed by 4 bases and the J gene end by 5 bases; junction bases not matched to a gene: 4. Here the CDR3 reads CSVGRDRGDEQYF. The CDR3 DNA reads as TGCAGCGTTGGCCGGGACAGGGGGGACGAGCAGTACTTC.

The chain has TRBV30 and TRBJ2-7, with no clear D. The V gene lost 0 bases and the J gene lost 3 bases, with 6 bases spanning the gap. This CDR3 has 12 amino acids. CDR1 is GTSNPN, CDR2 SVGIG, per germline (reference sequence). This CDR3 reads CAWSVARYEQYF. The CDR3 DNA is TGTGCCTGGAGTGTGGCCCGCTACGAGCAGTACTTC. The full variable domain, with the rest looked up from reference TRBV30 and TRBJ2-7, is SQTIHQWPATLVQPVGSPLSLECTVEGTSNPNLYWYRQAAGRGLQLLFYSVGIGQISSEVPQNLSASRPQDRQFILSSKKLLLSDSGFYLCAWSVARYEQYFGPGTRLTVT.

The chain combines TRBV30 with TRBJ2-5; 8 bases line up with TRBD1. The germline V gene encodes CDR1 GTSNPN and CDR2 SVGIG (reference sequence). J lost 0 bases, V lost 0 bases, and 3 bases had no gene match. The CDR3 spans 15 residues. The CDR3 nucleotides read TGTGCCTGGAGTGTAGGGGACAGGAACCAAGAGACCCAGTACTTC. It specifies CAWSVGDRNQETQYF.

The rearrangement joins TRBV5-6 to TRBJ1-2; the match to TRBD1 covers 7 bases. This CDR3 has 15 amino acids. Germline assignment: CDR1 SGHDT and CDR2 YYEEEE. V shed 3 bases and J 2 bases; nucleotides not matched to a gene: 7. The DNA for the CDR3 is TGTGCCAGCAGCTCAAAATTACAGGGGAACTATGGCTACACCTTC. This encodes CASSSKLQGNYGYTF.

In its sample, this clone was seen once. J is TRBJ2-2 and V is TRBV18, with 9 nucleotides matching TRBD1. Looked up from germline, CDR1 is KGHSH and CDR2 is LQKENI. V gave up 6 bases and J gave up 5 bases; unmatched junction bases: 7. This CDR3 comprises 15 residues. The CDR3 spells CASSSDRGLTGELFF. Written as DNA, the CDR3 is TGTGCCAGCTCGTCGGACAGGGGCTTGACCGGGGAGCTGTTTTTT. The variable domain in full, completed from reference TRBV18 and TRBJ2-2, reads NAGVMQNPRHLVRRRGQEARLRCSPMKGHSHVYWYRQLPEEGLKFMVYLQKENIIDESGMPKERFSAEFPKEGPSILRIQQVVRGDSAAYFCASSSDRGLTGELFFGEGSRLTVL.

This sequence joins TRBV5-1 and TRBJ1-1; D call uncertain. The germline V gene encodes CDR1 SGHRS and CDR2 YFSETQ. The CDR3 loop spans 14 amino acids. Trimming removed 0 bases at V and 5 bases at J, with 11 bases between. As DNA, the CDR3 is TGCGCCAGCAGCTTGGGGGCGTCTTTGACTGAAGCTTTCTTT. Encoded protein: CASSLGASLTEAFF. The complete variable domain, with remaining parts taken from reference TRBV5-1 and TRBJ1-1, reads KAGVTQTPRYLIKTRGQQVTLSCSPISGHRSVSWYQQTPGQGLQFLFEYFSETQRNKGNFPGRFSGRQFSNSRSEMNVSTLELGDSALYLCASSLGASLTEAFFGQGTRLTVV.

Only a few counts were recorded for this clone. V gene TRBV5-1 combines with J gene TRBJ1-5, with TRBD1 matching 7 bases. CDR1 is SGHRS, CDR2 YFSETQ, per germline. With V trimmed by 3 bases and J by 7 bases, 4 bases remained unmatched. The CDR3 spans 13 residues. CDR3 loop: CASSWDSLQPQHF. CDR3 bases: TGCGCCAGCAGCTGGGACAGCCTCCAGCCCCAGCATTTT.

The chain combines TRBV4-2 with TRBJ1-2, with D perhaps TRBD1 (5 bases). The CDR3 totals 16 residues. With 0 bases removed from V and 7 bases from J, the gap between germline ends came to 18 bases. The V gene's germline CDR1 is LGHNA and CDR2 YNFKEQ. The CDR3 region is CASSQDHDSDLRGYTF. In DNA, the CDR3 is TGTGCCAGCAGCCAAGATCACGACAGCGATCTTCGTGGCTACACCTTC.

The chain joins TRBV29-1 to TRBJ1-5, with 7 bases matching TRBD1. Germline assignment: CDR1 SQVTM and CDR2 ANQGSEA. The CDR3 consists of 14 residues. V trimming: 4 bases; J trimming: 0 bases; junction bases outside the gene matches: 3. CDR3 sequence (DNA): TGCAGCGTTGCAGCAGGGGGTAGCAATCAGCCCCAGCATTTT. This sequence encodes CSVAAGGSNQPQHF.

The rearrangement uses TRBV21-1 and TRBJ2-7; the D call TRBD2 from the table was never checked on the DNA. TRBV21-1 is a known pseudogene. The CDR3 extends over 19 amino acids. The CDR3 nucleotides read TGTGCCAGCAGCAAAGGGAGGGCGGGAGGTTTCCAAAAATCCTACGAGCAGTACTTC. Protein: CASSKGRAGGFQKSYEQYF.